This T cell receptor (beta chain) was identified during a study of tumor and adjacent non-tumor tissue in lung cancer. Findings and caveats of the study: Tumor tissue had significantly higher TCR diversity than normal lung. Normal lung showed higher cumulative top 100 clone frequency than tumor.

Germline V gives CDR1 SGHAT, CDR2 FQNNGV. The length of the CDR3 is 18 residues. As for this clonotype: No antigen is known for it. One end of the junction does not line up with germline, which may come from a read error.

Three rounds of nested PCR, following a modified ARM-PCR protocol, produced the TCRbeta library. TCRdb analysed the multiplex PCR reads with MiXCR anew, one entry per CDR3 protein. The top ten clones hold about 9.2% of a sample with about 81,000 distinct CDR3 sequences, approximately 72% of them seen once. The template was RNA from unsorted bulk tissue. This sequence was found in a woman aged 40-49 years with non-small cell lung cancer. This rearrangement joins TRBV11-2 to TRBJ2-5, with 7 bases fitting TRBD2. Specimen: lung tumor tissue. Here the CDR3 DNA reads TGTGCCAGCAGCCCTAACGGGGGAGGGTCCCGCTTGCAAGAGACTCAGTACTTC. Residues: CASSPNGGGSRLQETQYF.